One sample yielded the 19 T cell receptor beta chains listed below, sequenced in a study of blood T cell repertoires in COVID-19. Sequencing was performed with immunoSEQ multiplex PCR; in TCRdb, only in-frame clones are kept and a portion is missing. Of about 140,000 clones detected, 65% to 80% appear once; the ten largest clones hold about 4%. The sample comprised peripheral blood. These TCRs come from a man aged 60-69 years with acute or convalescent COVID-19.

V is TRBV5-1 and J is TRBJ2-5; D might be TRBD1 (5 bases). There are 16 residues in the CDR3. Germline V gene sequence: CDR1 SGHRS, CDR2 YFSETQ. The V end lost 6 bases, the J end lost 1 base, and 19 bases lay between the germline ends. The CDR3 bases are TGCGCCAGCACCCCGGGCCAGGGTCGTGTCCAAGAGACCCAGTACTTC. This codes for CASTPGQGRVQETQYF.

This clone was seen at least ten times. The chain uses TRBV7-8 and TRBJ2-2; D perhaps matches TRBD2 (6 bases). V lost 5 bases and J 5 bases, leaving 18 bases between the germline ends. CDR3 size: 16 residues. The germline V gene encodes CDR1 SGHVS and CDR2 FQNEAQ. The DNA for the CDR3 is TGTGCCAGCAGCGCATATTGGCTAGCGCAAACCGGGGAGCTGTTTTTT. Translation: CASSAYWLAQTGELFF.

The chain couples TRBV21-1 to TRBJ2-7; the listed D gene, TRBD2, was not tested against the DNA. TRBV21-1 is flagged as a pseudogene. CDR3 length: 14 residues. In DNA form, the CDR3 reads TGTGCCAGCAGCGTTAGCGGGACTCACTACGAGCAGTACTTC. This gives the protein CASSVSGTHYEQYF.

Here the CDR3 reads CAISAILGTSGSSYEQYF. CDR3 coding DNA: TGTGCCATCAGTGCGATACTTGGGACTAGCGGGAGCTCCTACGAGCAGTACTTC. The chain links TRBV10-3 to TRBJ2-7; 14 nucleotides match TRBD2. The CDR3 consists of 18 residues. V shed 4 bases and J 0 bases; nucleotides not matched to a gene: 8. Germline loops: CDR1 ENHRY, CDR2 SYGVKD.

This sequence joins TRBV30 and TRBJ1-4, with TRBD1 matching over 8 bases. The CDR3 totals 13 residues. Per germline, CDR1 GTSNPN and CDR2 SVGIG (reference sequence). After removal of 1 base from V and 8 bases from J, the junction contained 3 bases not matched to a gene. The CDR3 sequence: CAWSGQGKEKLFF. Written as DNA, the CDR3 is TGTGCCTGGAGTGGACAGGGGAAAGAAAAACTGTTTTTT.

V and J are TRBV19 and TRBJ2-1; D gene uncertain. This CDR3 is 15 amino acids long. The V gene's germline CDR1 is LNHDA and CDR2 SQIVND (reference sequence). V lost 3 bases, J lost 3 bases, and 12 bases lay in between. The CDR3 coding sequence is TGTGCCAGTAGTATCGGCAATTACTACTACAATGAGCAGTTCTTC. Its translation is CASSIGNYYYNEQFF.

For the CDR3, the DNA is TGTGCCAGCTCACCAGCGGGAGTCTACGAGCAGTACTTC. It translates to CASSPAGVYEQYF. This rearrangement joins TRBV18 to TRBJ2-7; TRBD2 agrees at 7 bases. Trimming cost V 2 bases and J 3 bases; bases outside gene matches: 1. The CDR3 sequence is 13 residues long. Germline loops: CDR1 KGHSH, CDR2 LQKENI. The variable domain in full, with the rest retrieved from reference TRBV18 and TRBJ2-7, is NAGVMQNPRHLVRRRGQEARLRCSPMKGHSHVYWYRQLPEEGLKFMVYLQKENIIDESGMPKERFSAEFPKEGPSILRIQQVVRGDSAAYFCASSPAGVYEQYFGPGTRLTVT.

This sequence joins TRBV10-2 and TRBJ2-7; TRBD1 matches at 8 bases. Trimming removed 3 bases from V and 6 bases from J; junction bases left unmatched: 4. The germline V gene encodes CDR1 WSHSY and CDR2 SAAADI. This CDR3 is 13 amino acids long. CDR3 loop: CASSDRTGTEQYF. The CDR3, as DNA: TGCGCCAGCAGTGATCGGACAGGGACCGAGCAGTACTTC.

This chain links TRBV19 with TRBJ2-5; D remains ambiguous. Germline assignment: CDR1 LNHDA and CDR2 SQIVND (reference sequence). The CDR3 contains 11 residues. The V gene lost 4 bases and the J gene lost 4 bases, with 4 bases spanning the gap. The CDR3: CASSSRETQYF. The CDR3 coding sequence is TGTGCCAGTAGTAGTAGAGAGACCCAGTACTTC. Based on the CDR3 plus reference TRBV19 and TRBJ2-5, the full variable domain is DGGITQSPKYLFRKEGQNVTLSCEQNLNHDAMYWYRQDPGQGLRLIYYSQIVNDFQKGDIAEGYSVSREKKESFPLTVTSAQKNPTAFYLCASSSRETQYFGPGTRLLVL.

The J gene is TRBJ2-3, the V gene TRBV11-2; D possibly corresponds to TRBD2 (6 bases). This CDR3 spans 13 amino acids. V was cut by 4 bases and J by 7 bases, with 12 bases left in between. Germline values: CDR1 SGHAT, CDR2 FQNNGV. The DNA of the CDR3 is TGTGCCAGCAGCTCGGGGGAGGCGAATACGCAGTATTTT. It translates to CASSSGEANTQYF. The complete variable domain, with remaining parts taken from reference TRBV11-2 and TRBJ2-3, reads EAGVAQSPRYKIIEKRQSVAFWCNPISGHATLYWYQQILGQGPKLLIQFQNNGVVDDSQLPKDRFSAERLKGVDSTLKIQPAKLEDSAVYLCASSSGEANTQYFGPGTRLTVL.

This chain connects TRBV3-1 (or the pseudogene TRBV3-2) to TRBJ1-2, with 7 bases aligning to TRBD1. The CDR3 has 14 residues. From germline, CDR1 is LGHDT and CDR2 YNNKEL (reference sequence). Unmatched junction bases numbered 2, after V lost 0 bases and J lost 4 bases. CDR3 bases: TGTGCCAGCAGCCAAGAGAGGGGGCTCTATGGCTACACCTTC. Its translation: CASSQERGLYGYTF.

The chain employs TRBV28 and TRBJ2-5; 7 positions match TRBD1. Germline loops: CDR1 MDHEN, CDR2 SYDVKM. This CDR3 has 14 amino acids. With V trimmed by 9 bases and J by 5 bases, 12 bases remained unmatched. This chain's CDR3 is CASSTGLAWETQYF. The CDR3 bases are TGTGCCAGTTCGACAGGGCTTGCATGGGAGACCCAGTACTTC.

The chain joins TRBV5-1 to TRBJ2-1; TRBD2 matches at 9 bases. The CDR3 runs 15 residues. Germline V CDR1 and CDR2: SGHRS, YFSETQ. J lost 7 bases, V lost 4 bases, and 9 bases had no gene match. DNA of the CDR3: TGCGCCAGCAGCCCCGTAGCGGGAGAGGTAAATGAGCAGTTCTTC. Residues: CASSPVAGEVNEQFF. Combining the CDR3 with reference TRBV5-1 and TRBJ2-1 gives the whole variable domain KAGVTQTPRYLIKTRGQQVTLSCSPISGHRSVSWYQQTPGQGLQFLFEYFSETQRNKGNFPGRFSGRQFSNSRSEMNVSTLELGDSALYLCASSPVAGEVNEQFFGPGTRLTVL.

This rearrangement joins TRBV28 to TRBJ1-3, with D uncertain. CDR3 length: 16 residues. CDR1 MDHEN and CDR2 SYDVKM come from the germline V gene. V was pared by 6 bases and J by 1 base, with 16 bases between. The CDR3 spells CASSLAALNSGNTIYF. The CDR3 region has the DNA TGTGCCAGCAGCCTAGCGGCGCTAAATTCTGGAAACACCATATATTTT.

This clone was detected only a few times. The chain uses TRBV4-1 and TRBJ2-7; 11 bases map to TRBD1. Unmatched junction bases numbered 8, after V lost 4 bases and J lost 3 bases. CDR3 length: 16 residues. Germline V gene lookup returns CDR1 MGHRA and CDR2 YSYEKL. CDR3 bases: TGCGCCAGCAGCCTGAGGACAGGGGGCAACGACTACGAGCAGTACTTC. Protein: CASSLRTGGNDYEQYF.

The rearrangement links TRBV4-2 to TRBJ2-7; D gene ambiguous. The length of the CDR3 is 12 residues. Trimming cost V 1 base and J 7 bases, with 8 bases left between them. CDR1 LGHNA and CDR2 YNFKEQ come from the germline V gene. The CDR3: CASSQGAREQYF. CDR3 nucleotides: TGTGCCAGCAGCCAAGGCGCCCGGGAGCAGTACTTC.

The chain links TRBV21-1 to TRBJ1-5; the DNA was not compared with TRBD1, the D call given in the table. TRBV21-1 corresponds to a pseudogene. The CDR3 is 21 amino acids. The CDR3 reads CASSESGTGELLGWGNQPQHF. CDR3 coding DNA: TGTGCCAGCAGCGAGAGCGGGACAGGGGAACTTCTTGGATGGGGCAATCAGCCCCAGCATTTT.

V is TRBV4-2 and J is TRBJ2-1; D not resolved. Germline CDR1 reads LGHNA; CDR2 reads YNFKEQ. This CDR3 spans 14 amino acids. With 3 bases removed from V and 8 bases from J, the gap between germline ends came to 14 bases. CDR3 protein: CASSHGVGSYEQFF. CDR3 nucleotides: TGTGCCAGCAGCCACGGAGTGGGTTCATATGAGCAGTTCTTC.

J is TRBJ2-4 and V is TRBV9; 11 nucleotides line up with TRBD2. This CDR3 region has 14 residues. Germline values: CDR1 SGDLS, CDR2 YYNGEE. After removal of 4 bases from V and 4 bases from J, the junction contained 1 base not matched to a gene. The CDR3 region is CASSLAGGKNIQYF. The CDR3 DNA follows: TGTGCCAGCAGCCTAGCGGGAGGTAAAAACATTCAGTACTTC.